Following are 20 T cell receptor beta chains from one sample sequenced in a study of T cell repertoires in aging, cancer and after chemotherapy. Peripheral blood genomic DNA, not sorted cells or RNA, was the template. A mixed TRB-A/B primer pool amplified rearranged TRB by multiplex touch-down PCR. Via MiXCR, TCRdb re-called the multiplex PCR reads, giving one row per CDR3 protein. The sample yields about 1,200 distinct CDR3 sequences, roughly 26% seen once. Sample: blood. These receptors were collected from a human donor with a blood cancer.

In its sample, this clonotype is medium-sized. This sequence joins TRBV20-1 and TRBJ2-1, with 11 bases fitting TRBD2. V lost 8 bases to trimming and J lost 4 bases; unmatched junction nucleotides: 7. The germline V gene has CDR1 DFQATT and CDR2 SNEGSKA (reference sequence). The CDR3 extends over 14 amino acids. CDR3 in DNA: TGCAGTACCGCCGGGACTAGCGGATACAATGAGCAGTTCTTC. Its protein product is CSTAGTSGYNEQFF.

This clonotype rates as large. The V gene is TRBV6-5, the J gene TRBJ1-2; D unclear. The CDR3 runs to 12 residues. Germline V CDR1 and CDR2: MNHEY, SVGAGI. V lost 5 bases, J lost 8 bases, and 12 bases lay in between. The CDR3 DNA reads TGTGCCAGCAGTCCCTCCGGAAGGGGCTACACCTTC. Its protein product is CASSPSGRGYTF.

This clonotype is classed as medium-sized. The V call is TRBV28, the J call TRBJ1-2; D is possibly TRBD1 (6 bases). Germline V gives CDR1 MDHEN, CDR2 SYDVKM. The CDR3 extends over 13 amino acids. The CDR3 coding sequence is TGTGTCGCAATCGGGGGCGCTGGCTATGGCTACACCTTC. Translated, it gives CVAIGGAGYGYTF.

This clonotype is large in the sample. For the CDR3, the DNA is TGCAGCGTTACCCCGCTCTCTGGAAACACCATATATTTT. It is translated as CSVTPLSGNTIYF. This chain uses TRBV29-1 with TRBJ1-3; D uncertain. Trimming cost V 5 bases and J 0 bases, with 8 bases left between them. Germline CDR1 SQVTM, CDR2 ANQGSEA. The CDR3 sequence is 13 residues long.

By its share, this clonotype is medium-sized. The rearrangement links TRBV10-2 to TRBJ1-5; no clear D gene. Looked up from germline, CDR1 is WSHSY and CDR2 is SAAADI. V was clipped by 2 bases and J by 0 bases, with 14 bases between them. CDR3 length equals 17 residues. The CDR3 sequence is CASSEAHPGDSNQPQHF. The CDR3 region has the DNA TGCGCCAGCAGTGAGGCCCACCCGGGTGATAGCAATCAGCCCCAGCATTTT.

This clonotype rates as large. The rearrangement links TRBV18 to TRBJ2-5, with 7 bases identical to TRBD2. In germline, CDR1 is KGHSH, CDR2 LQKENI. The trim removed 5 bases at V and 4 bases at J, leaving 10 bases unmatched. The CDR3 is 15 amino acids. The DNA for the CDR3 is TGTGCCAGCTCATCTAGCGGCATAGCCAGAGAGACCCAGTACTTC. Protein: CASSSSGIARETQYF.

The CDR3 sequence is CASSYTGGRWDEQFF. CDR3 bases: TGTGCCAGCAGTTACACGGGAGGTCGTTGGGATGAGCAGTTCTTC. This chain connects TRBV6-2 or TRBV6-3 to TRBJ2-1; TRBD2 agrees at 7 bases. Germline CDR1 and CDR2: MNHEY and SVGEGT. The CDR3 contains 15 residues. Trimming removed 2 bases from V and 8 bases from J; junction bases left unmatched: 9.

This chain links TRBV29-1 with TRBJ1-1; D may be TRBD1 (6 bases). The CDR3 is 10 residues long. Per the germline V gene, CDR1 is SQVTM and CDR2 is ANQGSEA. V was trimmed by 6 bases and J by 8 bases, leaving 10 bases between them. CDR3 in DNA: TGCAGCGTAACCGGGACAGAAGCTTTCTTT. Its protein product is CSVTGTEAFF.

By its share, this clonotype is medium-sized (0.01 to 0.1%). V usage is TRBV28 and J usage is TRBJ2-5, with D uncertain. V lost 6 bases and J lost 2, with 13 bases in between. The V gene's germline CDR1 is MDHEN and CDR2 SYDVKM. The CDR3 covers 14 residues. CDR3 nucleotides: TGTGCCAGCAGCCCCGTAAGATATCAAGAGACCCAGTACTTC. It specifies CASSPVRYQETQYF.

In regard to this clonotype: Because the CDR3 is missing its conserved closing phenylalanine or tryptophan, this is likely a read error. The chain uses TRBV11-3 and TRBJ2-3; tentative D call: TRBD2 (5 bases). This CDR3 is 15 amino acids long. The V gene lost 5 bases and the J gene lost 3 bases, with 15 bases spanning the gap. Germline CDR1 reads SGHNT; CDR2 reads YENEEA. The CDR3 nucleotides read TGTGCCAGCAGCGCACAGAGGGCTGGAACAGATACGCAGTATTTA. Its translation: CASSAQRAGTDTQYL.

This clonotype is large (0.1 to 1%) by share. The CDR3 DNA follows: TGTGCCAGCAGTTTAGGTCAGGGGACAGATACGCAGTATTTT. It translates to CASSLGQGTDTQYF. This chain links TRBV6-6 with TRBJ2-3; D is perhaps TRBD1 (6 bases). The ends were cut back, 4 bases at V and 3 bases at J, with 11 bases in the middle. The germline V gene encodes CDR1 MNHNY and CDR2 SVGAGI (reference sequence). This CDR3 contains 14 residues.

The gene calls are TRBV5-4 and TRBJ1-2; possible D gene TRBD1, 6 bases. Trimming cost V 0 bases and J 7 bases, with 16 bases left between them. The length of the CDR3 is 15 residues. Per germline, CDR1 SGHNT and CDR2 YYREEE (reference sequence). CDR3 DNA: TGTGCCAGCAGCTTGGAAGGGGGGCGTCGGGGTGGCTACACCTTC. Translation gives CASSLEGGRRGGYTF.

In its sample, this clonotype ranks as large. The rearrangement links TRBV7-6 to TRBJ1-6, with unresolved D. Trimming stripped 5 bases from V and 7 bases from J, with 12 bases between. Germline values: CDR1 SGHVS, CDR2 FNYEAQ. CDR3 size: 14 residues. CDR3 residues: CASSRERKNSPLHF. DNA for the CDR3: TGTGCCAGCAGCAGGGAGCGGAAAAATTCACCCCTCCACTTT.

Notes on this clonotype: The DNA is left out, because the CDR3 cannot be placed on it with certainty; the CDR3 is given as TCRdb lists it. The chain employs TRBV7-5 and TRBJ2-1; TRBD1, as called in the table, went unchecked against the DNA. TRBV7-5 is a listed pseudogene. The CDR3 length equals 19 residues, ends included. This CDR3 reads CIAVPAAAAPGQAPEEQFF.

This clonotype qualifies as medium-sized. The chain combines TRBV20-1 with TRBJ2-1; TRBD1 matches 10 bases. The CDR3 has 13 residues. Germline loops: CDR1 DFQATT, CDR2 SNEGSKA (reference sequence). The CDR3 sequence is CRATGTGVDEQFF. The CDR3 nucleotides read TGCAGGGCCACCGGGACAGGGGTCGATGAGCAGTTCTTC.

Judged by abundance, this clonotype is large. This rearrangement joins TRBV19 to TRBJ1-2; 8 bases are shared with TRBD1. Germline-derived CDR1 and CDR2 are LNHDA and SQIVND (reference sequence). The V and J ends lost 5 bases and 3 bases, in that order; junction bases with no gene match: 11. This CDR3 is built from 16 residues. The CDR3 sequence is CASSAGTGRRDYGYTF. DNA of the CDR3: TGTGCCAGTAGTGCCGGGACAGGCAGGCGGGACTATGGCTACACCTTC.

By share of the sample, this clonotype is large (0.1 to 1%). The J gene is TRBJ1-6, the V gene TRBV6-6, with 7 bases identical to TRBD1. CDR1 and CDR2 from the germline V gene are MNHNY and SVGAGI (reference sequence). The length of the CDR3 is 14 residues. With V trimmed by 4 bases and J by 7 bases, 4 bases remained unmatched. The CDR3 loop reads CASSWGQPNSPLHF. CDR3 bases: TGTGCCAGCAGTTGGGGACAGCCAAATTCACCCCTCCACTTT.

Comments on this clonotype: With a much larger clone just one base away, this may be a read error. The rearrangement links TRBV4-3 to TRBJ2-1; D gene ambiguous. The CDR3 consists of 13 residues. The germline V gene has CDR1 LGHNA and CDR2 YSLEER. The DNA for the CDR3 is TGCGCCAGCAGCCAAGATCCGGAATATGAGAAGTTCTTC. Amino acid sequence: CASSQDPEYEKFF.

This clonotype was observed a few times. The chain links TRBV4-1 to TRBJ2-3; no reliable D call. The V gene's germline CDR1 is MGHRA and CDR2 YSYEKL. This CDR3 comprises 15 residues. Trimming shortened V by 1 base and J by 0 bases, and 8 bases separated the two germline ends. CDR3 sequence (DNA): TGCGCCAGCAGCCAAGGGACCTACAGCACAGATACGCAGTATTTT. Translating it yields CASSQGTYSTDTQYF.

The V call is TRBV19, the J call TRBJ2-2; D is unclear. V lost 3 bases and J lost 6, with 5 bases in between. The V gene's germline CDR1 is LNHDA and CDR2 SQIVND (reference sequence). CDR3 length: 12 amino acids. In DNA, the CDR3 is TGTGCCAGTAGTATCTTCTCCGGGGAGCTGTTTTTT. This gives the protein CASSIFSGELFF.